The rows below give T cell receptor beta chains drawn from one sample of a study of PD-1 blockade in mismatch repair-deficient tumors. Some clones are missing from TCRdb's copy, which holds only in-frame ones; the method was immunoSEQ multiplex PCR. The table has more than 40,000 clones, 65% to 85% seen once. The specimen was peripheral blood, collected roughly 19 weeks after starting pembrolizumab. All receptors derive from an adult with mismatch repair-deficient cancer. Each CDR3 is given with its conserved first and last residue. D genes are given only for firm matches. Clone size appears in some rows only: once, few, many, or a class for an expanded clone.

V gene: TRBV6-4; clone size: -; J gene: TRBJ2-3; D gene: -; CDR3 protein: CASSSGSTDTQYF; CDR3 DNA: TGTGCCAGCAGTAGCGGGAGCACAGATACGCAGTATTTT
V gene: TRBV11-3; clone size: -; J gene: TRBJ1-4; D gene: -; CDR3 protein: CASSLGPIGGEKLFF; CDR3 DNA: TGTGCCAGCAGCTTAGGACCCATAGGGGGTGAAAAACTGTTTTTT
V gene: TRBV7-9; clone size: -; J gene: TRBJ1-1; D gene: -; CDR3 protein: CAGSPVGVATEAFF; CDR3 DNA: TGTGCCGGCAGCCCCGTTGGAGTTGCCACTGAAGCTTTCTTT
V gene: TRBV11-2; clone size: -; J gene: TRBJ2-7; D gene: TRBD2; CDR3 protein: CASSSAGARYEQYF; CDR3 DNA: TGTGCCAGCAGTAGCGCGGGAGCTAGATACGAGCAGTACTTC
V gene: TRBV11-3; clone size: -; J gene: TRBJ2-7; D gene: -; CDR3 protein: CASSPGRGARDEQYF; CDR3 DNA: TGTGCCAGCAGCCCTGGCCGGGGGGCGAGGGACGAGCAGTACTTC
V gene: TRBV29-1; clone size: -; J gene: TRBJ1-2; D gene: -; CDR3 protein: CSVSRGYNYGYTF; CDR3 DNA: TGCAGCGTTTCACGGGGCTACAACTATGGCTACACCTTC
V gene: TRBV29-1; clone size: -; J gene: TRBJ2-7; D gene: TRBD2; CDR3 protein: CSVGLAESSYEQYF; CDR3 DNA: TGCAGCGTCGGACTAGCGGAGAGCTCCTACGAGCAGTACTTC
V gene: TRBV7-9; clone size: -; J gene: TRBJ1-1; D gene: -; CDR3 protein: CASSLAGREAFF; CDR3 DNA: TGTGCCAGCAGCTTAGCGGGCAGGGAAGCTTTCTTT
V gene: TRBV10-3; clone size: -; J gene: TRBJ1-2; D gene: TRBD1; CDR3 protein: CAIRGWAGGLANGYTF; CDR3 DNA: TGTGCCATCAGGGGGTGGGCAGGGGGCCTCGCAAACGGCTACACCTTC
V gene: TRBV25-1; clone size: few; J gene: TRBJ2-7; D gene: -; CDR3 protein: CASSAGTYEQYF; CDR3 DNA: TGTGCCAGCAGTGCCGGGACTTACGAGCAGTACTTC
V gene: TRBV19; clone size: few; J gene: TRBJ1-4; D gene: TRBD1; CDR3 protein: CASSTGDRVGEKLFF; CDR3 DNA: TGTGCCAGTAGTACCGGGGACAGGGTAGGAGAAAAACTGTTTTTT
V gene: TRBV7-2; clone size: -; J gene: TRBJ2-1; D gene: TRBD1; CDR3 protein: CASSRGTGDEQFF; CDR3 DNA: TGTGCCAGCAGCCGCGGGACAGGCGATGAGCAGTTCTTC
V gene: TRBV21-1; clone size: -; J gene: TRBJ2-3; D gene: -; CDR3 protein: CASSVSSLPDTQYF; CDR3 DNA: TGTGCCAGCAGCGTCAGTTCACTTCCAGATACGCAGTATTTT
V gene: TRBV11-2; clone size: -; J gene: TRBJ2-7; D gene: -; CDR3 protein: CASSQGTEQYF; CDR3 DNA: TGTGCCAGCAGCCAAGGGACCGAGCAGTACTTC
V gene: TRBV9; clone size: -; J gene: TRBJ2-1; D gene: TRBD2; CDR3 protein: CASSLLPGLAGDEQFF; CDR3 DNA: TGTGCCAGCAGCCTACTCCCGGGACTAGCGGGAGATGAGCAGTTCTTC
V gene: TRBV30; clone size: -; J gene: TRBJ1-3; D gene: -; CDR3 protein: CAWSRSRVPGAGNTIYF; CDR3 DNA: TGTGCCTGGAGCCGCTCCAGGGTACCGGGTGCTGGAAACACCATATATTTT
V gene: TRBV30; clone size: -; J gene: TRBJ1-1; D gene: -; CDR3 protein: CAWSDGNTEAFF; CDR3 DNA: TGTGCCTGGAGTGACGGTAACACTGAAGCTTTCTTT
V gene: TRBV6-8; clone size: -; J gene: TRBJ2-1; D gene: -; CDR3 protein: CASRQTGNEQFF; CDR3 DNA: TGTGCCAGCAGGCAAACCGGCAATGAGCAGTTCTTC
V gene: TRBV6-5; clone size: few; J gene: TRBJ2-7; D gene: TRBD1; CDR3 protein: CASSKPPGQGFEQYF; CDR3 DNA: TGTGCCAGCAGTAAACCCCCGGGACAGGGTTTCGAGCAGTACTTC
V gene: TRBV19; clone size: -; J gene: TRBJ2-7; D gene: -; CDR3 protein: CASSFRASYEQYF; CDR3 DNA: TGTGCCAGTAGCTTCAGAGCCTCCTACGAGCAGTACTTC
V gene: TRBV10-3; clone size: medium-sized; J gene: TRBJ2-7; D gene: TRBD1; CDR3 protein: CAIRGTGPSSYEQYF; CDR3 DNA: TGTGCCATCAGGGGGACAGGGCCGAGTTCCTACGAGCAGTACTTC
V gene: TRBV27; clone size: -; J gene: TRBJ2-7; D gene: -; CDR3 protein: CASSLSPLRSYEQYF; CDR3 DNA: TGTGCCAGCAGTTTATCCCCCCTTCGATCCTACGAGCAGTACTTC